This T cell receptor beta chain was identified during a study of OX40 agonist ivuxolimab in advanced cancers. Study overall: Across the patients, intravenous ivuxolimab was delivered every 2 weeks at 0.01 to 10 mg/kg.

The V segment lost 1 base and the J segment 4 bases; nucleotides outside the gene matches: 1. Looked up from germline, CDR1 is LGHNA and CDR2 is YSLEER. The CDR3 has 16 residues. Autoimmune disease history or systemic immunosuppression meant exclusion. TCRdb's copy holds only in-frame clones and misses some; the assay was immunoSEQ multiplex PCR. This sample yields some 83,000 clones, of which 80% to 90% are seen a single time; less than 2.5% belongs to the top ten. The chain employs TRBV4-3 and TRBJ2-5, with 15 bases lining up with TRBD2. The receptor was derived from an adult with an advanced solid tumor such as melanoma, head and neck, liver or kidney cancer. Sequencing was performed on CD4+ or CD8+ T cells sorted from blood, taken in a trial of the OX40 agonist ivuxolimab. As DNA, the CDR3 is TGCGCCAGCAGCCAAGGGACTAGCGGGAGGGGAGAGACCCAGTACTTC. Its protein product is CASSQGTSGRGETQYF.